The present T cell receptor (beta chain) was sequenced within a study of control samples from healthy donors and cancer patients (dated by TCRdb to 2018 to 2021). Turning to this clone: Its antigen remains unidentified. No per-base quality is available; no much larger clone lies one base away.

Library preparation was by the immunoSEQ multiplex PCR assay. TCRdb retrieved this table from immuneACCESS and kept in-frame rearrangements only. Not all clones are present; in checked studies, unresolved V genes account for under half, and no reason is known for the remainder. This sample holds 100,000 to 150,000 clones; around 93% were observed only once. Clones ranked in the top ten supply less than 2.5% of the sample. The CDR1 and CDR2 encoded by the germline V gene are MDHEN and SYDVKM. Trimming takes 2 bases from V and 2 bases from J, and the germline ends sit 13 bases apart. Measured from the cysteine to the phenylalanine, the CDR3 is 15 residues long. Only CDR3 DNA remains: 45 bases, in frame from the first base.

This sequence was found in a woman aged 50 to 60 in good health. The sample comprised blood. The V and J genes are TRBV28 and TRBJ2-7, with the D call perhaps TRBD1 or TRBD2, each one matching 5 bases. The CDR3 reads as follows: CASSLRGRVTYEQYF. The DNA reads as follows: TGTGCCAGCAGTTTAAGGGGACGGGTTACCTACGAGCAGTACTTC. Joined to the reference TRBV28 and TRBJ2-7 proteins, this CDR3 gives the full variable domain: DVKVTQSSRYLVKRTGEKVFLECVQDMDHENMFWYRQDPGLGLRLIYFSYDVKMKEKGDIPEGYSVSREKKERFSLILESASTNQTSMYLCASSLRGRVTYEQYFGPGTRLTVT.